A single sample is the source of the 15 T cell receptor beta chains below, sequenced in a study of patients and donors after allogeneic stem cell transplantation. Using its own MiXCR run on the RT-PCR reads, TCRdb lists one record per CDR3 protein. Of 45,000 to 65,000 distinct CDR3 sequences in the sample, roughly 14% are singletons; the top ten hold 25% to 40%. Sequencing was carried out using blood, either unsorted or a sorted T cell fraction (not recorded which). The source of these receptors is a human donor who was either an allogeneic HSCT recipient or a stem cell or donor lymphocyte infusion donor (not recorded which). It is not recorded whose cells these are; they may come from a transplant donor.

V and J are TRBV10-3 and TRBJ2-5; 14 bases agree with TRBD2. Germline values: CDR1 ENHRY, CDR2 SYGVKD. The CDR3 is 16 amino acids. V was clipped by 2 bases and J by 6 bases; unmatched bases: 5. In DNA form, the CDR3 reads TGTGCCATCAGTGAGGCGGGACTAGCGGGAGCCCAGACCCAGTACTTC. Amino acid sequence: CAISEAGLAGAQTQYF.

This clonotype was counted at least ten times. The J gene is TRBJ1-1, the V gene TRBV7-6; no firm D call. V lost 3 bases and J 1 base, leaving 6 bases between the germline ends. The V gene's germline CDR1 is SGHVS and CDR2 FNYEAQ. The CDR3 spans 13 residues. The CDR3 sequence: CASSFGGNTEAFF. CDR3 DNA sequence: TGTGCCAGCAGCTTTGGAGGGAACACTGAAGCTTTCTTT.

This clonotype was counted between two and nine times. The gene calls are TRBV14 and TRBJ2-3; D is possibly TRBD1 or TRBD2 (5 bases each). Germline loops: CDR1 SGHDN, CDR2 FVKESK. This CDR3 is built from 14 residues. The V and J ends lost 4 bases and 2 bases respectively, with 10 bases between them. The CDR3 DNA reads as TGTGCCAGCAGCCCTTTGGGGGACACAGATACGCAGTATTTT. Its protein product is CASSPLGDTDTQYF.

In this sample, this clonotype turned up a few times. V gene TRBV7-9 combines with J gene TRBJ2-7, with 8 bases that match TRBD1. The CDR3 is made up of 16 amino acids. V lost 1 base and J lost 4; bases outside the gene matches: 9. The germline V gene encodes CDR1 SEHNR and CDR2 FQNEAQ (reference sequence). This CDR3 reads CASSLGDRRAPYEQYF. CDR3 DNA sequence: TGTGCCAGCAGCTTAGGGGACAGGCGAGCCCCTTACGAGCAGTACTTC.

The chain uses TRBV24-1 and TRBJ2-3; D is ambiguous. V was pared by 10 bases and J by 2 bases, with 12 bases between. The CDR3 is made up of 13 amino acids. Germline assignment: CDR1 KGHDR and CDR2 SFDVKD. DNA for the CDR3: TGTGCCACGTCGGACGGGCCCACAGATACGCAGTATTTT. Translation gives CATSDGPTDTQYF.

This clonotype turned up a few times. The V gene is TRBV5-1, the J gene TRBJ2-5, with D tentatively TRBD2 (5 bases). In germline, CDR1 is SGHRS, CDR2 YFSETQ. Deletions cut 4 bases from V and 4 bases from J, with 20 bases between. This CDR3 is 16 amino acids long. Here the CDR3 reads CASSGPEVGSVETQYF. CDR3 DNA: TGCGCCAGCAGCGGGCCGGAGGTAGGGTCGGTAGAGACCCAGTACTTC. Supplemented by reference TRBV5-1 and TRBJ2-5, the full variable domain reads KAGVTQTPRYLIKTRGQQVTLSCSPISGHRSVSWYQQTPGQGLQFLFEYFSETQRNKGNFPGRFSGRQFSNSRSEMNVSTLELGDSALYLCASSGPEVGSVETQYFGPGTRLLVL.

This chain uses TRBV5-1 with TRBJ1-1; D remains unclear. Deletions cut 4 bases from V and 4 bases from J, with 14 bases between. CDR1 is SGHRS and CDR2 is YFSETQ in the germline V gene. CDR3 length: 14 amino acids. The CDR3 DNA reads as TGCGCCAGCAGCCTCAAGGACGGTAGCACTGAAGCTTTCTTT. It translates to CASSLKDGSTEAFF.

The CDR3 nucleotides are TGTGCCAGCAGCCCCGACAGGGGGCTGAGCGGGGAGCTGTTTTTT. It specifies CASSPDRGLSGELFF. The chain combines TRBV11-2 with TRBJ2-2; 10 nucleotides agree with TRBD1. Per germline, CDR1 SGHAT and CDR2 FQNNGV. The ends lost 5 bases at V and 7 bases at J; junction bases unmatched: 7. The CDR3 length is 15 residues.

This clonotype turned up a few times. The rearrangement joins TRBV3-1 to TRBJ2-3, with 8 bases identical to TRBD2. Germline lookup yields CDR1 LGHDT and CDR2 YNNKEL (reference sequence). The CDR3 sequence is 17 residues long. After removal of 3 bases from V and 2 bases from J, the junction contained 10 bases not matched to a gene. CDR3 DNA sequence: TGTGCCAGCAGCCAGACTGGGCGGGAGGATTCCACAGATACGCAGTATTTT. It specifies CASSQTGREDSTDTQYF.

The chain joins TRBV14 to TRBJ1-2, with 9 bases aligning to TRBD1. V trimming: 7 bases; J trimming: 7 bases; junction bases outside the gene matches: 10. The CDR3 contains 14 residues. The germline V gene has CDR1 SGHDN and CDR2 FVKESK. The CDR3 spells CASIPGQGLSGYTF. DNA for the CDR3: TGTGCCAGCATCCCCGGACAGGGGCTGTCTGGCTACACCTTC.

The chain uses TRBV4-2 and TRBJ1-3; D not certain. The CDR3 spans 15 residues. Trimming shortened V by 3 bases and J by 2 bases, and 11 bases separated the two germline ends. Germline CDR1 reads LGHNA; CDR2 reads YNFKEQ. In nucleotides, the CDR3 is TGTGCCAGCAGCCAGGGGTTCTTGCCTGGAAACACCATATATTTT. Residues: CASSQGFLPGNTIYF.

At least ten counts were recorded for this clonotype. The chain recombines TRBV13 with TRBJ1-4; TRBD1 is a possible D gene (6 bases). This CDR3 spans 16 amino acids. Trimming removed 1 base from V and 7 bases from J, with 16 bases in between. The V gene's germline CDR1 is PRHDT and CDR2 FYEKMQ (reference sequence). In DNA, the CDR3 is TGTGCCAGCAGCTTAGAACGAGGACAGACTTTTGAAAAACTGTTTTTT. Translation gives CASSLERGQTFEKLFF.

The CDR3 loop is CASRPGLAGGNEQFF. Here the CDR3 DNA reads TGTGCCAGCAGACCGGGACTAGCGGGAGGTAATGAGCAGTTCTTC. The chain combines TRBV25-1 with TRBJ2-1, with 15 bases matching TRBD2. Germline values: CDR1 MGHDK, CDR2 SYGVNS. Trimming at V came to 6 bases and at J to 7 bases, leaving 4 bases not matched to a gene. The CDR3 has 15 residues.

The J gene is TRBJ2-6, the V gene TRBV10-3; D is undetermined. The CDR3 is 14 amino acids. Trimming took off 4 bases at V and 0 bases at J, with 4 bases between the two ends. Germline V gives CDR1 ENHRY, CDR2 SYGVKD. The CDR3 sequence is CAISVVSGANVLTF. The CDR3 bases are TGTGCCATCAGTGTAGTCTCTGGGGCCAACGTCCTGACTTTC.

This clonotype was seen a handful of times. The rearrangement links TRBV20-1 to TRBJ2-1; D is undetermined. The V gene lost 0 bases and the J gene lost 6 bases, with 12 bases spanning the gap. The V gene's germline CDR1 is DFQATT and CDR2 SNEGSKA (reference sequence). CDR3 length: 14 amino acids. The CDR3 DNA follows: TGCAGTGCTAGAGAACCCAGAAACCTCAATGAGCAGTTCTTC. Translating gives CSAREPRNLNEQFF.